This T cell receptor beta chain was documented in a study of T cell repertoires in cytomegalovirus infection. About the study: Based on public TCR beta signatures, there were indications of CMV infection and of a matching HLA type.

Study-wide points: Within the response measured ex vivo, HLA-C-restricted CMV-specific TCR beta clonotypes were dominant. Carriers of CMV and the relevant HLA type were discriminated by public TCR beta frequency.

TCRdb reprocessed the reads with MiXCR, giving one entry per CDR3 protein. This table has 250,000 or so distinct CDR3 sequences, over 15% appearing once. Looked up from germline, CDR1 is SGHAT and CDR2 is FQNNGV. This CDR3 is built from 16 residues. The V segment lost 1 base and the J segment 2 bases; nucleotides outside the gene matches: 5. This clonotype has a handful of counts. Its specificity is not known. The TCR originated in a human donor in good health (CMV status not recorded). Some clones in this sample may be carry-over from other donors' samples. The chain couples TRBV11-2 to TRBJ2-3; 8 positions match TRBD2. The sequenced sample was CD8+ T cells from PBMCs. In DNA, the CDR3 is TGTGCCAGCAGCTTAGGCCTCGGGGGGGACACAGATACGCAGTATTTT. Translated: CASSLGLGGDTDTQYF.